A single sample gave rise to the 10 T cell receptor beta chains below, sequenced in a study of molecular identifiers for immune sequencing clone quantification. TCRdb itself ran the PCR reads through MiXCR, one entry per CDR3 protein. This table has fewer than 350,000 distinct CDR3 sequences, roughly a quarter appearing once. The sequenced sample consisted of naive CD8+ T cells from blood, with Jurkat cell RNA spiked in. Specified subset: FACS-sorted CD8+CD4-CCR7+CD45RA+ naive T cells. These TCRs come from a human donor in good health. Some libraries in this study had Jurkat cell RNA spiked in.

The chain is built from TRBV2 and TRBJ2-7; D perhaps matches TRBD2 (5 bases). The CDR3 extends over 11 amino acids. Germline CDR1 is SNHLY and CDR2 is FYNNEI. The germline V and J ends were trimmed by 9 bases and 6 bases, with 12 bases remaining between them. The CDR3 nucleotides are TGTGCCAGTCGGAGGTGGAGCGAGCAGTACTTC. This gives the protein CASRRWSEQYF.

Details on this clonotype: A much more abundant neighbour one base away suggests this may be a read error. This chain connects TRBV7-9 to TRBJ2-7; D uncertain. Germline CDR1 reads SEHNR; CDR2 reads FQNEAQ (reference sequence). The CDR3 runs 16 residues. Trimming removed 1 base at V and 0 bases at J, with 13 bases between. The CDR3 reads CASSLDLGLPSYEQYF. The CDR3 coding sequence is TGTGCCAGCAGCTTAGACTTAGGCCTCCCCTCCTACGAGCAGTACTTC.

This clonotype was counted between two and nine times. The V and J genes are TRBV3-1 and TRBJ2-7; 7 nucleotides agree with TRBD2. The CDR3 covers 14 residues. Trimming took 1 base from V and 7 from J; bases not matched to a gene: 7. Per germline, CDR1 LGHDT and CDR2 YNNKEL (reference sequence). The chain's CDR3 is CASSQVQEGGEQYF. Here the CDR3 DNA reads TGTGCCAGCAGCCAAGTCCAGGAGGGAGGGGAGCAGTACTTC.

The gene calls are TRBV14 and TRBJ1-6; 9 positions match TRBD1. This CDR3 is 16 amino acids long. CDR1 and CDR2 from the germline V gene are SGHDN and FVKESK. V lost 5 bases and J lost 4; bases outside the gene matches: 6. The CDR3 nucleotides read TGTGCCAGCAGCACCGGGACAGGGACGTATAATTCACCCCTCCACTTT. This translates into CASSTGTGTYNSPLHF. The full variable domain, rest sourced from reference TRBV14 and TRBJ1-6, is EAGVTQFPSHSVIEKGQTVTLRCDPISGHDNLYWYRRVMGKEIKFLLHFVKESKQDESGMPNNRFLAERTGGTYSTLKVQPAELEDSGVYFCASSTGTGTYNSPLHFGNGTRLTVT.

CDR3: CASSLTGEPLPPQHF. In DNA form, the CDR3 reads TGTGCCAGCAGTTTAACAGGGGAACCCCTACCGCCCCAGCATTTT. This chain links TRBV27 with TRBJ1-5; 7 nucleotides line up with TRBD1. The CDR3 sequence is 15 residues long. V lost 2 bases and J lost 9; bases outside the gene matches: 10. Germline V lookup: CDR1 MNHEY, CDR2 SMNVEV (reference sequence).

V is TRBV27 and J is TRBJ2-6; TRBD2 is a possible D gene (6 bases). Between the trimmed V and J ends, which lost 2 bases and 0 bases, there was a span of 11 bases. The CDR3 spans 17 residues. Germline V gene lookup returns CDR1 MNHEY and CDR2 SMNVEV (reference sequence). The CDR3 nucleotides read TGTGCCAGCAGTTTAGGGGGGAGCCACTCTGGGGCCAACGTCCTGACTTTC. Amino acid sequence: CASSLGGSHSGANVLTF.

Many counts were recorded for this clonotype. This chain links TRBV29-1 with TRBJ1-1; D may be TRBD1 (6 bases). With 7 bases removed from V and 6 bases from J, the gap between germline ends came to 18 bases. The germline V gene encodes CDR1 SQVTM and CDR2 ANQGSEA. This CDR3 contains 13 residues. The CDR3, as DNA: TGCAGCGCAACGACAGGCACGGGCCCTGAAGCTTTCTTT. It specifies CSATTGTGPEAFF.

The rearrangement uses TRBV6-1 and TRBJ2-3; 8 bases agree with TRBD2. Germline CDR1 and CDR2: MNHNS and SASEGT. The CDR3 spans 19 residues. J lost 1 base, V lost 0 bases, and 12 bases had no gene match. CDR3 loop: CASSEAAWIRRGGTDTQYF. CDR3 in DNA: TGTGCCAGCAGTGAAGCTGCGTGGATTCGGCGGGGGGGCACAGATACGCAGTATTTT.

Concerning this clonotype: A single base separates this from a much larger clone, so it may be a read error. The chain combines TRBV28 with TRBJ2-5; D could derive from TRBD1 or TRBD2 (6 bases each). The J call may be in error: the DNA end matches TRBJ2-7 better. The CDR3 extends over 15 amino acids. Germline-derived CDR1 and CDR2 are MDHEN and SYDVKM. CDR3 sequence reads: CASSFRGPMSCEQYF. As DNA, the CDR3 is TGTGCCAGCAGTTTCCGGGGGCCGATGAGCTGCGAGCAGTACTTC.

This clonotype turned up a few times. The J gene is TRBJ2-7, the V gene TRBV7-9; 7 nucleotides agree with TRBD2. The CDR3 spans 14 residues. CDR1 and CDR2 from the germline V gene are SEHNR and FQNEAQ (reference sequence). The J segment lost 5 bases and the V segment lost 3 bases, leaving 7 bases of the junction unmatched. This CDR3 reads CASSFPGTTDEQYF. CDR3 sequence (DNA): TGTGCCAGCAGCTTCCCCGGGACTACGGACGAGCAGTACTTC.